These 24 T cell receptor beta chains came from one sample sequenced in a study of blood T cell repertoires in COVID-19. Assay: immunoSEQ multiplex PCR; the TCRdb copy retains only in-frame clones and omits some. The profile shows approximately 180,000 clones, 88% of them singletons. The sequencing sample was made of peripheral blood. These receptors all come from a human donor in a cohort sampled during active COVID-19.

The chain links TRBV6-5 to TRBJ2-7; D may be TRBD1 (5 bases). Germline V gene data show CDR1 as MNHEY and CDR2 as SVGAGI. This CDR3 comprises 12 residues. The CDR3, as DNA: TGTACATCAGGGCGAGACTCCTACGAGCAGTACTTC. Amino acids: CTSGRDSYEQYF.

This clone was counted many times. Other nucleotide sequences in the sample specify the same CDR3. This rearrangement joins TRBV29-1 to TRBJ2-1; D is perhaps TRBD1 (5 bases). The ends were cut back, 3 bases at V and 6 bases at J, with 6 bases in the middle. The CDR3 runs to 11 residues. Germline lookup yields CDR1 SQVTM and CDR2 ANQGSEA. This chain's CDR3 is CSVDRGNEQFF. In DNA form, the CDR3 reads TGCAGCGTTGATAGGGGCAATGAGCAGTTCTTC.

The V and J genes are TRBV7-8 and TRBJ2-1; weak D call: TRBD2 (6 bases). In germline, CDR1 is SGHVS, CDR2 FQNEAQ. V lost 5 bases and J lost 9, with 26 bases in between. CDR3 size: 17 residues. CDR3 region: CASSRAVGAQGGTEQFF. As DNA, the CDR3 is TGTGCCAGCAGCCGAGCAGTTGGGGCCCAGGGAGGTACTGAGCAGTTCTTC.

J is TRBJ1-2 and V is TRBV10-3; tentative D call: TRBD1 (5 bases). V lost 0 bases and J lost 4, with 18 bases in between. The CDR3 sequence is 17 residues long. CDR1 and CDR2 (germline): ENHRY, SYGVKD. The CDR3 loop reads CAISESGGIGRSYGYTF. The DNA for the CDR3 is TGTGCCATCAGTGAGTCGGGGGGAATAGGCAGAAGCTATGGCTACACCTTC.

The chain joins TRBV5-4 to TRBJ2-5, with 13 bases matching TRBD2. Germline values: CDR1 SGHNT, CDR2 YYREEE (reference sequence). J gave up 5 bases and V 3 bases, and 13 bases lay outside the gene matches. The CDR3 is 18 amino acids. In DNA, the CDR3 is TGTGCCAGCAGCTCCCCCATCGGACTAGCGGGAGCGGGGGAGACCCAGTACTTC. Amino acids: CASSSPIGLAGAGETQYF. Filled out from reference TRBV5-4 and TRBJ2-5, the complete variable domain reads ETGVTQSPTHLIKTRGQQVTLRCSSQSGHNTVSWYQQALGQGPQFIFQYYREEENGRGNFPPRFSGLQFPNYSSELNVNALELDDSALYLCASSSPIGLAGAGETQYFGPGTRLLVL.

The chain has TRBV5-1 and TRBJ2-7; TRBD1 matches 10 bases. CDR3 length: 15 amino acids. Losses at the gene ends were 3 bases for V and 0 bases for J; bases not matched to a gene: 3. CDR1 and CDR2 from the germline V gene are SGHRS and YFSETQ. Here the CDR3 DNA reads TGCGCCAGCAGCTCGCGACAGGGGGCCTCCTACGAGCAGTACTTC. Translating gives CASSSRQGASYEQYF. Looking up the rest from reference TRBV5-1 and TRBJ2-7 gives the full variable domain: KAGVTQTPRYLIKTRGQQVTLSCSPISGHRSVSWYQQTPGQGLQFLFEYFSETQRNKGNFPGRFSGRQFSNSRSEMNVSTLELGDSALYLCASSSRQGASYEQYFGPGTRLTVT.

The chain recombines TRBV28 with TRBJ2-1, with D possibly matching TRBD2 (6 bases). Germline V gene data show CDR1 as MDHEN and CDR2 as SYDVKM. V lost 7 bases and J lost 8, with 15 bases in between. The CDR3 runs 13 residues. CDR3 bases: TGTGCCAGCAACGCGCGGGGCCGATATGAGCAGTTCTTC. Translating it yields CASNARGRYEQFF.

The chain is built from TRBV19 and TRBJ1-5; TRBD1 agrees at 7 bases. Unmatched junction bases numbered 7, after V lost 8 bases and J lost 3 bases. The CDR3 spans 14 residues. Germline CDR1 and CDR2: LNHDA and SQIVND (reference sequence). The CDR3 region has the DNA TGTGCCAGTGAGACAGGGATCTACAATCAGCCCCAGCATTTT. Encoded protein: CASETGIYNQPQHF.

This clone was observed a single time. This chain connects TRBV6-1 to TRBJ1-5; D might be TRBD1 (6 bases). The V gene's germline CDR1 is MNHNS and CDR2 SASEGT. Trimming took off 3 bases at V and 0 bases at J, with 15 bases between the two ends. The CDR3 consists of 17 residues. The CDR3 region has the DNA TGTGCCAGCAGTGAGTTTGCGACAGGATATAGCAATCAGCCCCAGCATTTT. This encodes CASSEFATGYSNQPQHF.

The chain uses TRBV12-3 or TRBV12-4 and TRBJ2-5, with TRBD1 as a possible D gene (6 bases). This CDR3 spans 13 amino acids. With 4 bases removed from V and 5 bases from J, the gap between germline ends came to 11 bases. CDR3 nucleotides: TGTGCCAGCAGTTCTACAGGGCCGGAGACCCAGTACTTC. Translated: CASSSTGPETQYF.

The chain has TRBV21-1 and TRBJ2-7; the DNA was not compared with TRBD1, the D call given in the table. TRBV21-1 is shown as a pseudogene. The length of the CDR3 is 14 residues. The CDR3 DNA reads TGTGCCAGCAGCACGGACAGGAGTTGGTACGAGCAGTACTTC. Amino acid sequence: CASSTDRSWYEQYF.

V and J are TRBV18 and TRBJ2-1, with 11 bases fitting TRBD2. V dropped 3 bases and J dropped 9; count of bases not matched to a gene: 7. The germline CDR1 and CDR2 sequences are KGHSH and LQKENI. CDR3 size: 15 residues. CDR3 residues: CASSPALAGVGEQFF. CDR3 DNA sequence: TGTGCCAGCTCACCCGCACTAGCGGGAGTCGGTGAGCAGTTCTTC.

This sequence joins TRBV7-2 and TRBJ2-4, with D perhaps matching TRBD2 (5 bases). CDR1 is SGHTA, CDR2 FQGNSA, per germline. Trimming shortened V by 5 bases and J by 1 base, and 9 bases separated the two germline ends. This CDR3 spans 14 amino acids. CDR3 DNA: TGTGCCAGCAGCCCGTCGGGGGCCAAAAACATTCAGTACTTC. This sequence encodes CASSPSGAKNIQYF.

In its sample, this clone was seen once. The V call is TRBV4-3, the J call TRBJ1-6; D possibly corresponds to TRBD1 (5 bases). This CDR3 spans 16 amino acids. V was pared by 0 bases and J by 7 bases, with 13 bases between. The germline V gene has CDR1 LGHNA and CDR2 YSLEER. This CDR3 reads CASSQDGYGGNSPLHF. CDR3 DNA sequence: TGCGCCAGCAGCCAAGATGGGTATGGGGGGAATTCACCCCTCCACTTT.

The rearrangement links TRBV10-2 to TRBJ1-6, with D possibly TRBD1 on 6 matching bases. CDR3 length: 15 amino acids. Looked up from germline, CDR1 is WSHSY and CDR2 is SAAADI. Trimming stripped 6 bases from V and 6 bases from J, with 15 bases between. The CDR3 DNA sequence: TGCGCCAGCAGCGCCAGGGAAGGGGGTAATTCACCCCTCCACTTT. Translation gives CASSAREGGNSPLHF.

The chain uses TRBV27 and TRBJ2-2; D might be TRBD1 (6 bases). Germline CDR1 and CDR2: MNHEY and SMNVEV (reference sequence). The CDR3 length is 14 residues. Trimming removed 2 bases from V and 4 bases from J, with 8 bases in between. The CDR3 protein is CASSLQGSTGELFF. In DNA form, the CDR3 reads TGTGCCAGCAGTTTACAGGGGAGCACCGGGGAGCTGTTTTTT.

The sample holds one count of this clone. The V gene is TRBV10-1, the J gene TRBJ2-3, with 8 bases identical to TRBD2. Trimming took 2 bases from V and 4 from J; bases not matched to a gene: 5. The CDR3 loop spans 15 amino acids. CDR1 WNHNN and CDR2 SYGVQD come from the germline V gene (reference sequence). The CDR3 sequence: CASSESGSGADTQYF. In nucleotides, the CDR3 is TGCGCCAGCAGTGAGAGCGGGAGTGGCGCAGATACGCAGTATTTT.

J is TRBJ2-7 and V is TRBV18; 8 nucleotides match TRBD2. Per germline, CDR1 KGHSH and CDR2 LQKENI. CDR3 length: 15 residues. With V trimmed by 6 bases and J by 6 bases, 13 bases remained unmatched. The CDR3 region has the DNA TGTGCCAGCTCTCCCGGACTAGCCCGTCATTCCGAGCAGTACTTC. The encoded protein is CASSPGLARHSEQYF.

Only a few counts were recorded for this clone. CDR3 sequence reads: CASSTSAGGRDTQYF. The DNA of the CDR3 is TGTGCCAGCAGCACTTCCGCGGGGGGGCGGGATACGCAGTATTTT. The chain couples TRBV4-2 to TRBJ2-3; TRBD2 aligns across 9 bases. This CDR3 is built from 15 residues. Germline V gene lookup returns CDR1 LGHNA and CDR2 YNFKEQ. With 5 bases clipped from V and 6 bases from J, the junction kept 9 bases outside the gene matches.

The chain carries TRBV7-2 and TRBJ2-7, with 12 bases identical to TRBD2. Germline V gene data show CDR1 as SGHTA and CDR2 as FQGNSA. The CDR3 is 15 amino acids. Trimming cost V 4 bases and J 2 bases; bases outside gene matches: 3. The CDR3 loop reads CASSSGLAGTYEQYF. The CDR3, as DNA: TGTGCCAGCAGCTCAGGACTAGCGGGGACCTACGAGCAGTACTTC.

This clone occurred once. This chain uses TRBV28 with TRBJ2-5; D is perhaps TRBD2 (7 bases). V shed 3 bases and J shed 5 bases, with 10 bases lying between them. CDR3 length: 13 amino acids. The germline gives CDR1 MDHEN, CDR2 SYDVKM. Here the CDR3 DNA reads TGTGCCAGCAGTTTGGGGGGGCGGGAGACCCAGTACTTC. Residues: CASSLGGRETQYF.

This clone was observed once. The CDR3 region has the DNA TGTGCCATCAGTGTAGGCAGGCCCTACGAGCAGTACTTC. This sequence encodes CAISVGRPYEQYF. The J gene is TRBJ2-7, the V gene TRBV10-3, with D hard to call. The ends were cut back, 4 bases at V and 2 bases at J, with 9 bases in the middle. Germline V gene data show CDR1 as ENHRY and CDR2 as SYGVKD. The CDR3 has 13 amino acids.

The chain links TRBV19 to TRBJ2-1; TRBD2 matches at 9 bases. With 5 bases clipped from V and 6 bases from J, the junction kept 11 bases outside the gene matches. Germline values: CDR1 LNHDA, CDR2 SQIVND (reference sequence). This CDR3 has 16 amino acids. The CDR3, as DNA: TGTGCCAGTAGTCACGTAGCGGGGGCCTGGGGCAATGAGCAGTTCTTC. It specifies CASSHVAGAWGNEQFF.

This chain links TRBV11-2 with TRBJ2-2; D is uncertain. V lost 0 bases, J lost 2 bases, and 4 bases lay in between. CDR1 is SGHAT and CDR2 is FQNNGV in the germline V gene. This CDR3 spans 14 amino acids. The CDR3 here is CASSLDRNTGELFF. As DNA, the CDR3 is TGTGCCAGCAGCTTAGATCGTAACACCGGGGAGCTGTTTTTT.